This TCR beta chain was profiled in a study of T-cell memory formation after mild COVID-19. About the study: Clusters of TCRs were largely donor specific. General study findings and limits: Pre-infection memory held some responding clones, suggesting pre-existing cross-reactive T cells responded. Day 15 to 85 contractors were CD4/CD8 balanced; later expanders leaned CD4+. Contracting CD4+ clones sat mainly in CM and EM; CD8+ in EMRA.

Germline V gene lookup returns CDR1 DFQATT and CDR2 SNEGSKA (reference sequence). This CDR3 has 12 amino acids. V lost 2 bases and J lost 4, with 9 bases in between. Many counts were recorded for this clonotype. Its antigen is unidentified. Using its own MiXCR run on the 5' RACE reads, TCRdb lists one record per CDR3 protein. This sample has 190,000 or so distinct CDR3 sequences, with roughly a tenth found just once. The chain uses TRBV20-1 and TRBJ2-7, with D maybe TRBD1 (6 bases). The clonotype originates from a man aged 18 to 30 who had mild COVID-19 (a few samples of this study predate the infection). Cell type and time point are not known. The material sequenced was PBMCs or a T cell subset sorted from them (not recorded which). The CDR3 sequence: CSARPGVYEQYF. The CDR3 DNA sequence: TGCAGTGCTAGACCAGGGGTGTACGAGCAGTACTTC.